This TCR beta chain was documented in a study of post-analysis software for immune sequencing data. At the level of the study: Disease courses included relapsing-remitting, secondary progressive and progressive-relapsing multiple sclerosis.

This CDR3 spans 12 amino acids. Germline CDR1 is DFQATT and CDR2 is SNEGSKA (reference sequence). J lost 5 bases, V lost 5 bases, and 2 bases had no gene match. On this clonotype: Its specificity is not known.

Findings of the study overall: Those samples that were prepared in the same batch co-clustered strongly by F measure. There were five TRBV segments more frequent in patients than controls, and TRBV5-6, TRBV5-1 and TRBV20-1 were among them. Versus controls, multiple sclerosis patients showed significantly lower diversity (normalized Chao1).

Prepared TCR beta cDNA libraries contained unique molecular identifiers. T cells, roughly 1 to 10 million of them, yielded some 500,000 cDNA molecules. TCRdb reprocessed the PCR reads with MiXCR, giving one entry per CDR3 protein. The sample lists hundreds of thousands of distinct CDR3 sequences; roughly three fifths were seen once. This receptor was obtained from a girl aged 2 to 9 with multiple sclerosis. The chain links TRBV20-1 to TRBJ2-7, with 11 positions matching TRBD1. Sequences were obtained from blood. CDR3 in amino acids: CSAGTGGDEQYF. The CDR3 nucleotides read TGCAGTGCTGGGACAGGGGGGGACGAGCAGTACTTC.